This record covers a single TCR beta chain. Its antigen is unknown. Base qualities are not recorded, but no much larger clone differs from it by a single base. The entry originates in a study of a mutant IDH1 vaccine in newly diagnosed glioma listed by TCRdb under 2021. General notes on the study: Vaccination began 4-6 weeks after radiotherapy alone, or alongside temozolomide cycles in the chemotherapy-containing groups. Peripheral blood was drawn at six visits: V03 (baseline), V05, V07, V10, V12 and V13. The 32 treated patients were approximately 62% male and about 38% female, with a mean age of roughly 40 years. Before enrollment, most patients had been given radiochemotherapy with temozolomide as standard therapy, while the rest had received either radiotherapy alone or temozolomide alone. Visit V12 was the week-35 safety follow-up and visit V13 was the week-47 end of study. For exploratory analyses, 25 treated patients had longitudinal TCRB deep sequencing done wherever samples were available.

The library came from the immunoSEQ multiplex PCR assay. Rearranged TCR beta chain sequences were amplified using the hsTCRB Kit according to the manufacturer's protocol. An Illumina MiSeq was used to sequence the TCRB libraries. Turning to the authors' computational methods: The kit vendor's proprietary platform handled demultiplexing, trimming and gene mapping. TCRdb mirrors the immuneACCESS table, restricted to in-frame sequences. Some clones are absent from its copies; in checked studies, under half trace to an unresolved V gene, and the reason for the others is unknown. V and J calls plus clone size are reproduced from that table; the DNA served to infer D and trimming. Counted in this sample were more than 60,000 clones; about 74% of them appeared once. The top ten constitute roughly 5% of the sample. Results and caveats for the whole study, not just this receptor: The authors stated that sample limitations prevented analyses of patient blood samples from being reproduced. Pseudoprogression seemed to be unrelated to changes in the top peripheral T cell clonotypes found by TCRB sequencing. PBMC samples for TCRB deep sequencing were selected based on availability. Across multiple MHC alleles, vaccine-induced immune responses were seen in 85% to 95% of patients.

What this sample's time point label stands for: week 35, safety follow-up. Every vaccine dose consisted of 300 ug of a 20-mer mutant IDH1 peptide in Montanide, administered subcutaneously together with topical imiquimod. Patients received eight vaccinations in weeks 1, 3, 5, 7, 11, 15, 19 and 23, corresponding to visits V03 through V10. Donors had newly diagnosed WHO grade 3 or 4 IDH1-mutant astrocytomas with loss of nuclear ATRX. The samples were drawn from NOA16, a multicentre, single-arm, open-label phase I trial in Germany that tested a mutant IDH1 peptide vaccine in humans for the first time. Genomic DNA for TCRB sequencing was extracted from EDTA blood using the DNeasy Blood and Tissue Kit. V is clipped by 6 bases and J by 2 bases, and the sequence between their germline boundaries is 14 bases long. CDR1 and CDR2 (SGDLS, YYNGEE) derive from the germline V gene. From the cysteine up to the phenylalanine, the CDR3 has a length of 14 residues. Only CDR3 DNA remains: 42 bases, in frame from the first base.

The sequence is built from TRBV9 and TRBJ2-5; a tentative D call is TRBD2 (5 bases match). Material: PBMCs, obtained from a glioma patient whose treatment included an IDH1 peptide vaccine. This TCR derives from a man aged 50-59 years with glioma. The DNA sequence reads TGTGCCAGCACCCCTGGGAGAGGGCAAGAGACCCAGTACTTC. Its translation is CASTPGRGQETQYF.